The 29 T cell receptor beta chains in this list originate from one sample, sequenced in a study of spatial heterogeneity in lung cancer. TCRdb recomputed calls from the 5' RACE reads with MiXCR, one row per CDR3 protein. Of about 44,000 distinct CDR3 sequences in the sample, about 13% are singletons; the top ten hold 50% to 65%. Time point described: sample taken at primary tumor resection. The material sequenced was PBMCs, taken at surgery. The receptors were gathered from a male donor with early-stage non-small cell lung cancer.

A few counts support this clonotype. The CDR3 is CASRGPNSPLHF. The CDR3 DNA sequence: TGTGCCAGCAGGGGACCGAATTCACCCCTCCACTTT. The chain is built from TRBV28 and TRBJ1-6, with D perhaps matching TRBD1 (5 bases). CDR3 length: 12 residues. Germline-derived CDR1 and CDR2 are MDHEN and SYDVKM. V was trimmed by 6 bases and J by 7 bases, leaving 7 bases between them.

This clonotype has only a few counts. The rearrangement links TRBV2 to TRBJ1-5; D unresolved. The CDR3 is 14 amino acids. Germline CDR1 is SNHLY and CDR2 is FYNNEI. V was shortened by 5 bases and J by 3 bases, with 11 bases between the two germline ends. CDR3 region: CASSLDGYNQPQHF. The CDR3 DNA sequence: TGTGCCAGCAGTTTGGACGGATACAATCAGCCCCAGCATTTT. Full variable domain (outside the CDR3, taken from reference TRBV2 and TRBJ1-5): EPEVTQTPSHQVTQMGQEVILRCVPISNHLYFYWYRQILGQKVEFLVSFYNNEISEKSEIFDDQFSVERPDGSNFTLKIRSTKLEDSAMYFCASSLDGYNQPQHFGDGTRLSIL.

This clonotype has at least ten counts. The chain joins TRBV29-1 to TRBJ2-3, with D unclear. CDR3 size: 14 residues. Germline V gene sequence: CDR1 SQVTM, CDR2 ANQGSEA. Between the trimmed V and J ends, which lost 3 bases and 2 bases, there was a span of 12 bases. CDR3 sequence reads: CSVDGQTYTDTQYF. Written as DNA, the CDR3 is TGCAGCGTTGATGGCCAGACCTACACAGATACGCAGTATTTT.

The chain links TRBV29-1 to TRBJ2-3; D is uncertain. With 2 bases removed from V and 0 bases from J, the gap between germline ends came to 9 bases. CDR1 and CDR2 (germline): SQVTM, ANQGSEA. This CDR3 has 14 residues. In nucleotides, the CDR3 is TGCAGCGTTGAATTAACAGCTAGCACAGATACGCAGTATTTT. Protein sequence: CSVELTASTDTQYF.

This clonotype appeared once. The J gene is TRBJ2-2, the V gene TRBV7-3; 8 bases match TRBD1. Germline V gene data show CDR1 as SGHTA and CDR2 as FQGTGA. The CDR3 has 13 amino acids. The V and J ends lost 6 bases and 7 bases, in that order; junction bases with no gene match: 4. CDR3 DNA: TGTGCCAGCAGTAGGACAGGGCGCGGGGAGCTGTTTTTT. Translation gives CASSRTGRGELFF.

The rearrangement joins TRBV29-1 to TRBJ1-2; tentatively, D is TRBD1 (6 bases). Trimming removed 4 bases at V and 4 bases at J, with 13 bases between. This CDR3 spans 13 amino acids. CDR1 is SQVTM, CDR2 ANQGSEA, per germline. This CDR3 reads CSVAPTGGYGYTF. CDR3 bases: TGCAGCGTTGCCCCGACAGGCGGCTATGGCTACACCTTC.

The chain recombines TRBV19 with TRBJ1-3; tentative D call: TRBD1 (5 bases). Germline V gene sequence: CDR1 LNHDA, CDR2 SQIVND (reference sequence). The CDR3 extends over 14 amino acids. The ends were cut back, 4 bases at V and 0 bases at J, with 7 bases in the middle. CDR3 loop: CASSRGGSGNTIYF. The CDR3 coding sequence is TGTGCCAGTAGTAGGGGCGGCTCTGGAAACACCATATATTTT.

The sample holds many counts of this clonotype. This chain uses TRBV3-1 with TRBJ1-2, with D unclear. Trimming shortened V by 6 bases and J by 4 bases, and 12 bases separated the two germline ends. The CDR3 contains 13 residues. Germline V CDR1 and CDR2: LGHDT, YNNKEL (reference sequence). This CDR3 reads CASSPDGFYGYTF. The CDR3 bases are TGTGCCAGCAGTCCCGACGGATTCTATGGCTACACCTTC.

The chain employs TRBV12-3 or TRBV12-4 and TRBJ1-1, with TRBD1 as a possible D gene (5 bases). The germline V and J ends were trimmed by 7 bases and 4 bases, with 16 bases remaining between them. The CDR3 is 14 amino acids. The CDR3 coding sequence is TGTGCCAGCACTCGCCTGGGGGTGGGCACTGAAGCTTTCTTT. As protein: CASTRLGVGTEAFF.

This sequence joins TRBV6-2 or TRBV6-3 and TRBJ2-5; 10 positions agree with TRBD1. Germline V CDR1 and CDR2: MNHEY, SVGEGT. This CDR3 has 15 amino acids. After removal of 7 bases from V and 5 bases from J, the junction contained 10 bases not matched to a gene. CDR3 loop: CASNPGTGAWETQYF. CDR3 nucleotide sequence: TGTGCCAGCAATCCCGGGACAGGGGCTTGGGAGACCCAGTACTTC.

This clonotype was detected ten times or more. CDR3 sequence: CASSLTSNQPQHF. CDR3 DNA: TGTGCCAGCAGTTTAACTAGCAATCAGCCCCAGCATTTT. The chain links TRBV12-3 or TRBV12-4 to TRBJ1-5; D is unclear. The CDR3 sequence is 13 residues long. The V gene lost 2 bases and the J gene lost 0 bases, with 2 bases spanning the gap.

The chain has TRBV29-1 and TRBJ2-3, with 7 bases lining up with TRBD1. CDR1 and CDR2 from the germline V gene are SQVTM and ANQGSEA. Germline trimming cut 6 bases from V and 2 bases from J; bases unmatched to any gene: 5. The CDR3 length is 13 residues. CDR3 residues: CSVTGDFTDTQYF. The CDR3, as DNA: TGCAGCGTCACAGGGGATTTCACAGATACGCAGTATTTT.

This chain links TRBV29-1 with TRBJ1-2, with D perhaps matching TRBD1 (5 bases). The CDR3 spans 13 residues. Trimming removed 7 bases from V and 7 bases from J, with 19 bases in between. The germline CDR1 and CDR2 sequences are SQVTM and ANQGSEA. CDR3 sequence (DNA): TGCAGCGCCGGGGACGGCAGATGGGGTGGCTACACCTTC. This sequence encodes CSAGDGRWGGYTF.

This clonotype occurred many times. The chain recombines TRBV12-3 or TRBV12-4 with TRBJ2-5; D uncertain. V lost 7 bases and J 1 base, leaving 13 bases between the germline ends. The CDR3 loop spans 14 amino acids. The CDR3 DNA reads TGTGCCAGCACACATAGGACCAGCCAAGAGACCCAGTACTTC. This gives the protein CASTHRTSQETQYF.

Only a few counts were recorded for this clonotype. For the CDR3, the DNA is TGTGCCAGCAGCCCGCGAGGGAGGGGGGCCTGGGAGTTCTTC. It codes for CASSPRGRGAWEFF. This chain links TRBV7-6 with TRBJ2-1, with D perhaps matching TRBD2 (7 bases). The CDR3 sequence is 14 residues long. Germline loops: CDR1 SGHVS, CDR2 FNYEAQ. Trimming shortened V by 5 bases and J by 14 bases, and 22 bases separated the two germline ends.

In this sample, this clonotype turned up a few times. The CDR3 nucleotides are TGTGCCTGGAGTGTGGTAGGGGCCCTCAATCAGCCCCAGCATTTT. This gives the protein CAWSVVGALNQPQHF. The gene calls are TRBV30 and TRBJ1-5; TRBD1 is a possible D gene (5 bases). The CDR3 covers 15 residues. V dropped 0 bases and J dropped 3 bases, with 12 bases sitting between them. Germline loops: CDR1 GTSNPN, CDR2 SVGIG (reference sequence).

Turning to this clonotype: At one end, the junction sequence differs from germline, possibly due to a read error. The CDR3, as DNA: TGTGTCAGCGGGTCTGGACTAGACAATGAGCAGTTCTTC. Encoded protein: CVSGSGLDNEQFF. The V call is TRBV7-3, the J call TRBJ2-1; the match to TRBD2 covers 7 bases. The CDR3 runs 13 residues. Germline CDR1 reads SGHTA; CDR2 reads FQGTGA.

This clonotype has just a few counts. The rearrangement joins TRBV6-1 to TRBJ2-1; 9 bases map to TRBD2. Looked up from germline, CDR1 is MNHNS and CDR2 is SASEGT. The CDR3 contains 17 residues. V was clipped by 1 base and J by 2 bases; unmatched bases: 6. The CDR3 DNA follows: TGTGCCAGCAGTGAAGTTCGGGCTAGCGGGGCCTACAATGAGCAGTTCTTC. Its translation: CASSEVRASGAYNEQFF.

This clonotype was recorded at least ten times. This CDR3 fails to terminate in the conserved phenylalanine or tryptophan, so it likely reflects a read error. It is unclear where the CDR3 begins or ends on the DNA, so no DNA is shown, and the CDR3 is as TCRdb lists it. J is TRBJ2-1 and V is TRBV21-1; the DNA was not compared with TRBD2, the D call given in the table. TRBV21-1 has pseudogene status. The CDR3 is 19 residues long, ends included. This chain's CDR3 is CASSSLIGLAGRTTGTSSP.

The chain combines TRBV28 with TRBJ2-3; D remains unclear. From germline, CDR1 is MDHEN and CDR2 SYDVKM. V was shortened by 3 bases and J by 1 base, with 11 bases between the two germline ends. CDR3 length: 15 amino acids. The CDR3 loop reads CASSFYSQGTDTQYF. The CDR3 nucleotides are TGTGCCAGCAGTTTTTACTCCCAGGGCACAGATACGCAGTATTTT.

This sequence joins TRBV5-1 and TRBJ1-2, with a weak D call TRBD1 (5 bases). The V end was cut by 1 base, the J end by 0 bases, with 10 bases between. From germline, CDR1 is SGHRS and CDR2 YFSETQ. This CDR3 region has 15 residues. CDR3 coding DNA: TGCGCCAGCAGCTTGATGGCAGGGACTAACTATGGCTACACCTTC. Translated, it gives CASSLMAGTNYGYTF.

This clonotype was counted at least ten times. This chain links TRBV7-9 with TRBJ2-7; D might be TRBD1 (6 bases). CDR3 length: 12 residues. The V gene lost 5 bases and the J gene lost 7 bases, with 12 bases spanning the gap. The germline gives CDR1 SEHNR, CDR2 FQNEAQ (reference sequence). The CDR3, as DNA: TGTGCCAGCAGCCAAGGTACAGGGGAGCAGTACTTC. This gives the protein CASSQGTGEQYF.

CDR3 in DNA: TGTGCCAGCAGCCAAGTGGGACAGGGCGGTAATGAAAAACTGTTTTTT. It yields the protein CASSQVGQGGNEKLFF. This chain joins TRBV4-2 and TRBJ1-4; 9 positions match TRBD1. Germline loops: CDR1 LGHNA, CDR2 YNFKEQ. V shed 1 base, J shed 4 bases, and the junction held 4 bases outside the gene matches. The CDR3 totals 16 residues.

The V and J genes are TRBV6-6 and TRBJ2-7; TRBD2 is a possible D gene (5 bases). Deletions cut 6 bases from V and 2 bases from J, with 14 bases between. CDR3 length: 14 amino acids. Germline V CDR1 and CDR2: MNHNY, SVGAGI (reference sequence). The CDR3 DNA follows: TGTGCCAGCAGGAAACTAGTCTATCCCTACGAGCAGTACTTC. Translation: CASRKLVYPYEQYF.

This clonotype was picked up many times. This chain connects TRBV24-1 to TRBJ2-3; a possible D gene is TRBD1 (6 bases). Germline CDR1 reads KGHDR; CDR2 reads SFDVKD. The CDR3 loop spans 12 amino acids. V shed 5 bases and J shed 6 bases, with 8 bases lying between them. The CDR3: CATSAQGDTQYF. CDR3 bases: TGTGCCACCAGTGCCCAGGGGGATACGCAGTATTTT.

Only a few counts were recorded for this clonotype. The chain has TRBV18 and TRBJ1-1; tentatively, D is TRBD1 (5 bases). The germline gives CDR1 KGHSH, CDR2 LQKENI. Trimming took 6 bases from V and 5 from J, leaving 13 bases between them. This CDR3 has 13 amino acids. The CDR3 reads CASSLLDRTEAFF. The DNA of the CDR3 is TGTGCCAGCTCGCTATTAGACAGAACTGAAGCTTTCTTT.

In this sample, this clonotype turned up many times. The chain recombines TRBV5-1 with TRBJ1-4; D remains ambiguous. V lost 1 base to trimming and J lost 5 bases, with 6 bases between them. Germline loops: CDR1 SGHRS, CDR2 YFSETQ. The length of the CDR3 is 13 residues. The CDR3 bases are TGCGCCAGCAGCTTGATGGGGAATGAAAAACTGTTTTTT. This sequence encodes CASSLMGNEKLFF.

This clonotype was observed at least ten times. V is TRBV7-6 and J is TRBJ1-6; the match to TRBD1 covers 7 bases. Germline assignment: CDR1 SGHVS and CDR2 FNYEAQ. This CDR3 has 15 residues. Trimming cost V 5 bases and J 7 bases; bases outside gene matches: 8. CDR3 protein: CASSRRDSTNSPLHF. The CDR3 DNA sequence: TGTGCCAGCAGCCGCCGGGACAGCACGAATTCACCCCTCCACTTT.

This clonotype was picked up many times. Here the CDR3 DNA reads TGCGCCAGCAGCTTGACGGTCTACAATCTGAACTATGGCTACACCTTC. Encoded protein: CASSLTVYNLNYGYTF. The V call is TRBV5-1, the J call TRBJ1-2; D gene ambiguous. The CDR3 is made up of 16 amino acids. Trimming pared 1 base from V and 2 bases from J, leaving 15 bases between. Per germline, CDR1 SGHRS and CDR2 YFSETQ.